This T cell receptor (beta chain) comes out of a study of cytomegalovirus exposure and HLA in healthy donors. Study outcomes and limitations: Presence/absence analyses supposed approximately even sequencing depth among donors. Later analysis revealed greater clonal expansion in HLA-associated TCR beta chains than in equally common others. Cytomegalovirus association was assigned to 170 or so TCR beta chains.

Use of 60 Vbeta and 13 Jbeta primers characterized the PCR. Here immunoSEQ multiplex PCR was the method, and the copy in TCRdb shows in-frame clones only, minus some. This sample has under 130,000 clones; more than 60% occur once, and the top ten carry roughly 5.7%. In regard to this clone: Antigen specificity is unknown.

Deletions cut 3 bases from V and 0 bases from J, with 21 bases between. Germline V gene data show CDR1 as GTSNPN and CDR2 as SVGIG (reference sequence). The CDR3 is 18 residues long. The TCR sequence derives from a male donor in good health and CMV-seronegative. Sequences were obtained from PBMCs. J is TRBJ1-5 and V is TRBV30; D is unresolved. The CDR3 region is CAWSSRGGYRHSNQPQHF. The CDR3, as DNA: TGTGCCTGGAGCTCCCGAGGAGGGTACCGTCATAGCAATCAGCCCCAGCATTTT.